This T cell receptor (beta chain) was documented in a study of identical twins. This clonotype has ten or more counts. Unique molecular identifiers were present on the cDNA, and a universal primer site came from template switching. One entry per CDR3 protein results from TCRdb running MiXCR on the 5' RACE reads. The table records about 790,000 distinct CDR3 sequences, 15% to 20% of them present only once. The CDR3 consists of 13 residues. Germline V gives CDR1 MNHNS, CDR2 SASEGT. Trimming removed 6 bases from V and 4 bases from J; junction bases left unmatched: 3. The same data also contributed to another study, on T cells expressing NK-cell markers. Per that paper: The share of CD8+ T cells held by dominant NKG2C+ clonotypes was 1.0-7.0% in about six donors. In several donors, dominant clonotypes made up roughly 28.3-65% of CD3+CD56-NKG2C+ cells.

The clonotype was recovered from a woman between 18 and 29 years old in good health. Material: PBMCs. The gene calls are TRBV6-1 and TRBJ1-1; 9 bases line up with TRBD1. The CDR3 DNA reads TGTGCCAGCAGCCCGACAGGGGGCACTGAAGCTTTCTTT. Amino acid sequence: CASSPTGGTEAFF.